These 8 T cell receptor beta chains were sequenced from one sample in a study of OX40 agonist ivuxolimab in advanced cancers. TCRdb keeps only in-frame clones here, not all; method: immunoSEQ multiplex PCR. The sample holds 35,000 to 50,000 clones, 82% seen once. The sequencing used CD4+ or CD8+ T cells sorted from blood, collected in a trial of the OX40 agonist ivuxolimab. The receptors come from an adult with an advanced solid tumor such as melanoma, head and neck, liver or kidney cancer.

The genes are TRBV18 and TRBJ2-4, with TRBD1 identical over 10 bases. This CDR3 region has 15 residues. V was clipped by 5 bases and J by 6 bases; unmatched bases: 7. Per the germline V gene, CDR1 is KGHSH and CDR2 is LQKENI. This chain's CDR3 is CASSNPGQGSNIQYF. For the CDR3, the DNA is TGTGCCAGCTCAAATCCGGGACAGGGGTCAAACATTCAGTACTTC. The variable domain in full, with the rest retrieved from reference TRBV18 and TRBJ2-4, is NAGVMQNPRHLVRRRGQEARLRCSPMKGHSHVYWYRQLPEEGLKFMVYLQKENIIDESGMPKERFSAEFPKEGPSILRIQQVVRGDSAAYFCASSNPGQGSNIQYFGAGTRLSVL.

The chain uses TRBV5-1 and TRBJ2-5; D gene uncertain. The DNA end favors TRBJ2-7, so the J call may be wrong. The germline V gene encodes CDR1 SGHRS and CDR2 YFSETQ. The CDR3 sequence is 14 residues long. The CDR3 region has the DNA TGCGCCAGCAGCTTGGTCGGCTCAAACTACGAGCAGTACTTC. Protein product: CASSLVGSNYEQYF.

V usage is TRBV2 and J usage is TRBJ2-7; D ambiguous. CDR3 length equals 13 residues. Looked up from germline, CDR1 is SNHLY and CDR2 is FYNNEI. V lost 7 bases to trimming and J lost 7 bases, with 17 bases between them. The CDR3 loop is CASTFPERPEQYF. The CDR3 DNA reads TGTGCCAGCACTTTCCCCGAGCGTCCTGAGCAGTACTTC.

This clone came up once. The rearrangement joins TRBV4-3 to TRBJ2-2; the D gene is possibly TRBD2 (5 bases). Deletions cut 2 bases from V and 10 bases from J, with 14 bases between. This CDR3 spans 14 amino acids. The V gene's germline CDR1 is LGHNA and CDR2 YSLEER. This chain's CDR3 is CASSQSRTLMELFF. The CDR3, as DNA: TGCGCCAGCAGCCAATCCAGGACTCTTATGGAGCTGTTTTTT.

CDR3 amino acids: CASSPGWGSYEQYF. The CDR3 nucleotides are TGCGCCAGCAGCCCAGGGTGGGGTAGTTACGAGCAGTACTTC. The rearrangement links TRBV5-1 to TRBJ2-7; D is perhaps TRBD1 (5 bases). The CDR3 loop spans 14 amino acids. V was shortened by 4 bases and J by 4 bases, with 15 bases between the two germline ends. CDR1 SGHRS and CDR2 YFSETQ come from the germline V gene.

This clone is termed medium-sized. The rearrangement uses TRBV27 and TRBJ1-2; TRBD1 matches 9 bases. The CDR3 totals 12 residues. V lost 10 bases to trimming and J lost 5 bases; unmatched junction nucleotides: 5. Per the germline V gene, CDR1 is MNHEY and CDR2 is SMNVEV (reference sequence). The CDR3 protein is CANPDRGYGYTF. In DNA form, the CDR3 reads TGTGCCAACCCTGACAGGGGGTATGGCTACACCTTC.

CDR3 residues: CASSSRDGANYGYTF. The CDR3 region has the DNA TGTGCCAGCAGCTCCAGGGACGGGGCAAACTATGGCTACACCTTC. The V call is TRBV7-8, the J call TRBJ1-2, with a weak D call TRBD1 (5 bases). The CDR3 runs to 15 residues. V dropped 4 bases and J dropped 2 bases, with 14 bases sitting between them. Germline lookup yields CDR1 SGHVS and CDR2 FQNEAQ.

The V gene is TRBV7-8, the J gene TRBJ2-5; D remains unclear. The germline CDR1 and CDR2 sequences are SGHVS and FQNEAQ. The length of the CDR3 is 15 residues. Deletions cut 4 bases from V and 0 bases from J, with 12 bases between. CDR3 sequence (DNA): TGTGCCAGCAGCTACAATCAACCCTACCAAGAGACCCAGTACTTC. Its translation: CASSYNQPYQETQYF.